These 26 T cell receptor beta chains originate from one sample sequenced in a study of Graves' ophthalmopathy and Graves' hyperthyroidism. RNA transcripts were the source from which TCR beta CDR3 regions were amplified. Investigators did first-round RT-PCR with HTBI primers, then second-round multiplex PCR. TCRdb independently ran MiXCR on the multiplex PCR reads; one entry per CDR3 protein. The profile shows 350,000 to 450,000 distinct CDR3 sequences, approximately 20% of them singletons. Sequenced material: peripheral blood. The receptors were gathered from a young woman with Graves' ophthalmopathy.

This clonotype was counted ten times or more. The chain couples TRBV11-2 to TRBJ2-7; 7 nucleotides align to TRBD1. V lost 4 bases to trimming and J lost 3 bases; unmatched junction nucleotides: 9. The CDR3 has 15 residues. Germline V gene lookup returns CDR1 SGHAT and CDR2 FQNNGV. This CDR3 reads CASSSYRDRDYEQYF. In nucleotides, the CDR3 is TGTGCCAGCAGCTCCTACCGGGACAGAGACTACGAGCAGTACTTC.

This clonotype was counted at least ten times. CDR3 in DNA: TGTGCCAGCAGGGAGCGGGCTAAGGGGGAGACCCAGTACTTC. As protein: CASRERAKGETQYF. The gene calls are TRBV6-1 and TRBJ2-5; D is possibly TRBD2 (6 bases). CDR3 length equals 14 residues. Germline CDR1 MNHNS, CDR2 SASEGT. Trimming stripped 6 bases from V and 5 bases from J, with 16 bases between.

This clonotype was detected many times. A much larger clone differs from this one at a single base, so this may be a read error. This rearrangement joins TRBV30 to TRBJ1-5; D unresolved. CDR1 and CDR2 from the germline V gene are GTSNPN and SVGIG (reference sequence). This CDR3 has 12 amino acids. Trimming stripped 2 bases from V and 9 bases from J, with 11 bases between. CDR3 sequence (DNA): TGTGCCTGGAGTCGGTCCCCTCGGCCCCAGCATTTT. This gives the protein CAWSRSPRPQHF.

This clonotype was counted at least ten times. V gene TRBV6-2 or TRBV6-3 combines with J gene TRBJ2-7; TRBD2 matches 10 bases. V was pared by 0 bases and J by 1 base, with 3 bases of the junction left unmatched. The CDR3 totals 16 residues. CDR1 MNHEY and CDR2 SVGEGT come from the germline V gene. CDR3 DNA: TGTGCCAGCAGTTACTCGATACTAGCGGGATCCTACGAGCAGTACTTC. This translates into CASSYSILAGSYEQYF.

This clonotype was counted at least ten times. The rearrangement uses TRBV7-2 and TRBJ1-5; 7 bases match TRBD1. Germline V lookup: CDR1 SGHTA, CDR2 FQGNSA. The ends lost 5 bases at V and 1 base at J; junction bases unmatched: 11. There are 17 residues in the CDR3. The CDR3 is CASSPRTGGTSNQPQHF. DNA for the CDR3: TGTGCCAGCAGCCCACGGACAGGTGGGACCAGCAATCAGCCCCAGCATTTT.

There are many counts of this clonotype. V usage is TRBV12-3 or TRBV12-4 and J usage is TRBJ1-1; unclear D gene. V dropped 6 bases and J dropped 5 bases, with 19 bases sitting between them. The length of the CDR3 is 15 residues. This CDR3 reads CASSRTGSTGTEAFF. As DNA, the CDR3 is TGTGCCAGCAGCCGGACCGGGTCGACGGGGACTGAAGCTTTCTTT.

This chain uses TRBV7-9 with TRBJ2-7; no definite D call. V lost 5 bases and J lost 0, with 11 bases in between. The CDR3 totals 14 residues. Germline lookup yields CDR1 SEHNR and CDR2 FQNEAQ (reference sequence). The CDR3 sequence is CASSTRLSSYEQYF. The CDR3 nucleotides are TGTGCCAGCAGCACCCGACTTAGCTCCTACGAGCAGTACTTC.

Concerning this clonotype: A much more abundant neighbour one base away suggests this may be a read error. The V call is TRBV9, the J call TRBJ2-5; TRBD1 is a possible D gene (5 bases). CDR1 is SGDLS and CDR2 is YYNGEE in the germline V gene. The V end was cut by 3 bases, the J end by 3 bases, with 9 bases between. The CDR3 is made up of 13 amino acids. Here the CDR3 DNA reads TGTGCCAGCAGCGATGGCAGGGAAGAGACCCAGTACTTC. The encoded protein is CASSDGREETQYF.

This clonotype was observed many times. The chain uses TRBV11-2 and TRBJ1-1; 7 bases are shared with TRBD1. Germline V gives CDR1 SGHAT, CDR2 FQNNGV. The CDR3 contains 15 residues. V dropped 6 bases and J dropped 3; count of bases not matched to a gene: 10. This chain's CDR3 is CASSFLPGGDTEAFF. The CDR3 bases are TGTGCCAGCAGTTTTCTTCCAGGGGGGGACACTGAAGCTTTCTTT.

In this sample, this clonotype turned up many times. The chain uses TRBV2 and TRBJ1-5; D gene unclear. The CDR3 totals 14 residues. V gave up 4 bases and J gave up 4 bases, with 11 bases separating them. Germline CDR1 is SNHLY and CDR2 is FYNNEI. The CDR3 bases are TGTGCCAGCAGTGTATCTCAAGGTAATCAGCCCCAGCATTTT. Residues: CASSVSQGNQPQHF. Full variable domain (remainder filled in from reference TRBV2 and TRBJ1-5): EPEVTQTPSHQVTQMGQEVILRCVPISNHLYFYWYRQILGQKVEFLVSFYNNEISEKSEIFDDQFSVERPDGSNFTLKIRSTKLEDSAMYFCASSVSQGNQPQHFGDGTRLSIL.

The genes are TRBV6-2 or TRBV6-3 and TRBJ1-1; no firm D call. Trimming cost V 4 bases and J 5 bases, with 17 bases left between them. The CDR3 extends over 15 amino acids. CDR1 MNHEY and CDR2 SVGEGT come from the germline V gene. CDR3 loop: CASSLTSRLGTEAFF. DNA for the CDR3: TGTGCCAGCAGTTTGACCTCACGTTTGGGGACTGAAGCTTTCTTT.

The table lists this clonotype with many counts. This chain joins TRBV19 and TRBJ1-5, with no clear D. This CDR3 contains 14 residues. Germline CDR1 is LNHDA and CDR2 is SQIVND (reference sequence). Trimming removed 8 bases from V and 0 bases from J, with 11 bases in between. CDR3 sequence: CASGNGYSNQPQHF. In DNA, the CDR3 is TGTGCCAGTGGGAACGGATATAGCAATCAGCCCCAGCATTTT.

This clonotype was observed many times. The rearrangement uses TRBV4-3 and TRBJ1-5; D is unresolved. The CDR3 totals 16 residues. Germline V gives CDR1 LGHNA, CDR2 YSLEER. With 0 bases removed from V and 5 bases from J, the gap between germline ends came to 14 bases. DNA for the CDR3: TGCGCCAGCAGCCAAGATGGGAGCGGGTCTTATCAGCCCCAGCATTTT. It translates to CASSQDGSGSYQPQHF.

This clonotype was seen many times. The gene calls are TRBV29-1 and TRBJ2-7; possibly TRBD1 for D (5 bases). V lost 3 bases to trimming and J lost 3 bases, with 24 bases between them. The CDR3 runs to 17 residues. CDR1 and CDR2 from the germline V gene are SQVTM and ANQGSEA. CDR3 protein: CSVDRGGVTRFRYEQYF. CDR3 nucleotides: TGCAGCGTTGATAGGGGTGGAGTCACGCGATTTCGCTACGAGCAGTACTTC.

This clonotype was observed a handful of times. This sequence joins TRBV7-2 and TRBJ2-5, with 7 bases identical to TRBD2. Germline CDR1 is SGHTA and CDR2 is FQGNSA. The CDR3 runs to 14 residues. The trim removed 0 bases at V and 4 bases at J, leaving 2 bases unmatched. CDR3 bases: TGTGCCAGCAGCTTAGCGCGACTAGCAGAGACCCAGTACTTC. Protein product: CASSLARLAETQYF.

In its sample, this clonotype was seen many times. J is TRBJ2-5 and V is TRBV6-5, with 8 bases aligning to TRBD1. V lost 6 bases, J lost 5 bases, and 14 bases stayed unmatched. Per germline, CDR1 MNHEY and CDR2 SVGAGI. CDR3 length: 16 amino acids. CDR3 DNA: TGTGCCAGCAGCTACGTAGGGACAGGCGTCGGGGAGACCCAGTACTTC. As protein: CASSYVGTGVGETQYF.

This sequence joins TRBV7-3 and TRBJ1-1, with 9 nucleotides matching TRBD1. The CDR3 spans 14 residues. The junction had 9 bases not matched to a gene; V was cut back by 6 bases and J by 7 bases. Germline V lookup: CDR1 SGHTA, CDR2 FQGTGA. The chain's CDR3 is CASRSNRGQDEAFF. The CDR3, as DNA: TGTGCCAGCAGGTCTAACAGGGGGCAGGATGAAGCTTTCTTT.

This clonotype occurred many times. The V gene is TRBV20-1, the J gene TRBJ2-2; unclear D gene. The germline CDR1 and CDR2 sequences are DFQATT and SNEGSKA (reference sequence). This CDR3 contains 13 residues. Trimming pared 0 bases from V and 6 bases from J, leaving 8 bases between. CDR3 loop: CSARDVSPGELFF. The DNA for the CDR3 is TGCAGTGCTAGAGATGTATCGCCCGGGGAGCTGTTTTTT.

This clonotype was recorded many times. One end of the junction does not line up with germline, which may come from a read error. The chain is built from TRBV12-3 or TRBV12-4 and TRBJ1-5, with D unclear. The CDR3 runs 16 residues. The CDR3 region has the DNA TGTGCCAGCAGCTTAGGGCTGGGCGGTAGCAATCAGCCCCAGCATTTT. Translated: CASSLGLGGSNQPQHF.

The DNA of the CDR3 is TGTGCCAGCAGTTCCCCCGGGGGGGGACCCAATGGAGCCCAGTACTTC. This gives the protein CASSSPGGGPNGAQYF. This rearrangement joins TRBV6-5 to TRBJ2-5; 8 bases map to TRBD2. With V trimmed by 4 bases and J by 9 bases, 16 bases remained unmatched. Germline CDR1 and CDR2: MNHEY and SVGAGI. The length of the CDR3 is 16 residues.

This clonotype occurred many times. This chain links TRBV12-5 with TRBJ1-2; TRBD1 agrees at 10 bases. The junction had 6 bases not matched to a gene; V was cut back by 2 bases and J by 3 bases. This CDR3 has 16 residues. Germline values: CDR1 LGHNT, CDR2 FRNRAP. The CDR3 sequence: CASGLSDRGPYYGYTF. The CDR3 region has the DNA TGTGCTAGTGGTTTGTCCGACAGGGGGCCGTACTATGGCTACACCTTC.

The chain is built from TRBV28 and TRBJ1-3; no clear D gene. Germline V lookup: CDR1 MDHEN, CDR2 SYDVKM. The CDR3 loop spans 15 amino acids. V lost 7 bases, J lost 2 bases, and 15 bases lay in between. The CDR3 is CASTEDAVTGNTIYF. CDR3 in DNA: TGTGCCAGCACGGAGGACGCGGTGACTGGAAACACCATATATTTT.

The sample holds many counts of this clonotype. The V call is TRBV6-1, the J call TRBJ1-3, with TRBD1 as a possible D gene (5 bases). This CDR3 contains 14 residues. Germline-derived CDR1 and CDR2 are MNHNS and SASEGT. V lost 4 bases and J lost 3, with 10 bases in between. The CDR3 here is CASSVQGIGNTIYF. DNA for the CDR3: TGTGCCAGCAGTGTTCAGGGAATTGGAAACACCATATATTTT.

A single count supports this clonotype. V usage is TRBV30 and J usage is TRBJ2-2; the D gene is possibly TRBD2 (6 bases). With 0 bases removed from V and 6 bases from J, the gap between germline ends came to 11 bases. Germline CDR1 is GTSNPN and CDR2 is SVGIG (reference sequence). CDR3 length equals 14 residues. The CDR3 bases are TGTGCCTGGAGTGTTATGTTAGCGGCCGGGGAGCTGTTTTTT. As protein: CAWSVMLAAGELFF.

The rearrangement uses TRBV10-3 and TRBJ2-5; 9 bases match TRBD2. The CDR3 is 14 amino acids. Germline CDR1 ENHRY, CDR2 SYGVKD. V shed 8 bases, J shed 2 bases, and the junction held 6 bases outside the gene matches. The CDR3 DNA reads TGTGCCATCGGTAGCGGGAGTACACAAGAGACCCAGTACTTC. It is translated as CAIGSGSTQETQYF.

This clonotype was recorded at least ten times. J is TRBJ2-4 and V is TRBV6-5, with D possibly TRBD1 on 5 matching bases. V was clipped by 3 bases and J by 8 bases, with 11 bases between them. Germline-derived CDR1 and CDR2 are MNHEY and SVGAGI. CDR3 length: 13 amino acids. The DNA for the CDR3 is TGTGCCAGCAGTTATGCTGAAGGGGACATTCAGTACTTC. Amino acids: CASSYAEGDIQYF.